The clone carrying this T cell receptor beta chain was detected once. The V end was cut by 1 base, the J end by 5 bases, with 15 bases between. The CDR3 is 15 residues long. The germline gives CDR1 LGHDT, CDR2 YNNKEL (reference sequence). The source of the sample is a study of blood T cell repertoires in COVID-19. About the study: The United States, Italy and Spain were the sources of the acute and convalescent COVID-19 samples. Nucleic acid was either cDNA or gDNA, and it came from T cells, B-cell-depleted T cells, or PBMCs.

Per the original methods: Amplified reference gene primers provided the basis for estimating nucleated cell counts. TCRdb's copy holds only in-frame clones and misses some; the assay was immunoSEQ multiplex PCR. V and J calls and clone size are given by that table; D and trimming were obtained from the DNA. The sample holds 110,000 or so clones, more than 85% seen once. Source material: peripheral blood. V is TRBV3-1 (or the pseudogene TRBV3-2) and J is TRBJ2-7; D perhaps matches TRBD2 (5 bases). The receptor's source is a human donor with acute or convalescent COVID-19. The donor label of this sample is uncertain. The CDR3 region has the DNA TGTGCCAGCAGCCAAGCCCCGGGGATCTACAACGAGCAGTACTTC. Translating gives CASSQAPGIYNEQYF.